Listed below are T cell receptor beta chains from one sample, sequenced in a study of blood T cell repertoires in COVID-19. Assay used: immunoSEQ multiplex PCR; TCRdb lists only in-frame clones, some missing. The repertoire holds under 200,000 clones, with roughly 87% as singletons. Sample: PBMCs or T cells enriched from blood (not recorded which). All receptors derive from a woman in her forties or fifties who had recovered from COVID-19. CDR3s include the opening cysteine and the closing phenylalanine or tryptophan. Each record gives: J gene, D gene, V gene, clone size, CDR3 protein, CDR3 DNA. The D gene is left open where the match is weak. Clone size, where shown, is once, few, many, or a class for clones that have expanded.

>TRBJ2-1|TRBD1|TRBV7-2|NA
CASSSGTGVYNEQFF
TGTGCCAGCAGCTCCGGGACAGGGGTCTACAATGAGCAGTTCTTC
>TRBJ1-4|TRBD1|TRBV5-1|NA
CASSPPGQGNEKLFF
TGCGCCAGCAGCCCCCCCGGACAGGGGAATGAAAAACTGTTTTTT
>TRBJ2-3|NA|TRBV9|NA
CASSVASSAGGTDTQYF
TGTGCCAGCAGCGTAGCCAGCTCCGCCGGGGGCACAGATACGCAGTATTTT
>TRBJ1-4|NA|TRBV6-5|NA
CASSYDSGPGEKLFF
TGTGCCAGCAGTTACGACAGCGGGCCAGGTGAAAAACTGTTTTTT
>TRBJ2-4|TRBD1|TRBV28|NA
CASSPGQGTRLHIQYF
TGTGCCAGCAGTCCAGGACAGGGTACGAGGTTACACATTCAGTACTTC
>TRBJ2-7|NA|TRBV25-1|NA
CATCPGHLDEQYF
TGTGCCACCTGTCCGGGACATCTTGACGAGCAGTACTTC
>TRBJ2-3|TRBD1|TRBV19|NA
CATSDRGGTDTQYF
TGTGCCACATCGGACAGGGGGGGCACAGATACGCAGTATTTT
>TRBJ1-3|NA|TRBV6-1|few
CASSETDHSGNTIYF
TGTGCCAGCAGTGAGACAGACCACTCTGGAAACACCATATATTTT
>TRBJ2-2|NA|TRBV27|NA
CASSLMTTGELFF
TGTGCCAGCAGTTTAATGACGACAGGGGAGCTGTTTTTT
>TRBJ1-5|NA|TRBV27|NA
CASSGARFNQPQHF
TGTGCCAGCAGTGGAGCAAGGTTCAATCAGCCCCAGCATTTT
>TRBJ2-7|NA|TRBV4-2|medium-sized
CASSQDLEPTYEQYF
TGTGCCAGCAGCCAAGATCTCGAGCCTACGTACGAGCAGTACTTC
>TRBJ1-1|NA|TRBV12-3/TRBV12-4|NA
CASSITGTEAFF
TGTGCCAGCAGTATCACAGGGACTGAAGCTTTCTTT
>TRBJ2-1|NA|TRBV7-9|once
CASSLRLGDNEQFF
TGTGCCAGCAGCTTACGTCTAGGGGACAATGAGCAGTTCTTC
>TRBJ1-4|TRBD1|TRBV4-1|NA
CASSQEWTGRVRTNEKLFF
TGCGCCAGCAGCCAAGAATGGACAGGGAGAGTCAGAACTAATGAAAAACTGTTTTTT
>TRBJ2-1|NA|TRBV18|NA
CASSLTVSRVNEQFF
TGTGCCAGCTCTCTGACGGTAAGCAGGGTCAATGAGCAGTTCTTC
>TRBJ1-1|NA|TRBV6-5|NA
CASRNLNTEAFF
TGTGCCAGCAGGAACTTGAACACTGAAGCTTTCTTT
>TRBJ2-7|TRBD2|TRBV5-1|NA
CASSPRLAGGSGEQYF
TGCGCCAGCAGCCCCAGACTAGCGGGAGGGTCAGGGGAGCAGTACTTC
>TRBJ2-7|TRBD2|TRBV5-1|NA
CASSSDSGTYEQYF
TGCGCCAGCAGCTCCGATAGCGGGACTTACGAGCAGTACTTC
>TRBJ1-1|NA|TRBV24-1|NA
CATSDPQKPDTEAFF
TGTGCCACCAGTGATCCACAGAAGCCGGACACTGAAGCTTTCTTT
>TRBJ1-1|TRBD1|TRBV7-9|NA
CASSIGQENTEAFF
TGTGCCAGCAGCATTGGACAGGAGAACACTGAAGCTTTCTTT
>TRBJ1-2|NA|TRBV5-5|NA
CASSVRTDTNYGYTF
TGTGCCAGCAGCGTCCGGACAGACACCAACTATGGCTACACCTTC
>TRBJ2-1|TRBD2|TRBV24-1|NA
CATSTPSGRASYNEQFF
TGTGCCACCTCAACCCCTAGCGGGAGGGCCTCCTACAATGAGCAGTTCTTC
>TRBJ2-1|NA|TRBV6-1|NA
CASSEAQGLNEQFF
TGTGCCAGCAGTGAAGCACAGGGTCTGAATGAGCAGTTCTTC
>TRBJ1-2|NA|TRBV6-5|once
CASSYSLEAGYTF
TGTGCCAGCAGTTACTCTTTGGAGGCTGGCTACACCTTC
>TRBJ1-1|NA|TRBV11-3|NA
CASSVSGGTEAFF
TGTGCCAGCAGCGTTTCGGGGGGGACTGAAGCTTTCTTT
>TRBJ2-3|NA|TRBV5-1|NA
CASSLASGLPATDTQYF
TGCGCCAGCAGCTTAGCGTCGGGACTCCCTGCGACAGATACGCAGTATTTT
>TRBJ1-5|TRBD1|TRBV29-1|once
CSVAKGAGNQPQHF
TGCAGCGTTGCTAAGGGGGCGGGCAATCAGCCCCAGCATTTT
>TRBJ2-2|NA|TRBV6-5|NA
CASIETGFTGELFF
TGTGCCAGCATCGAAACGGGGTTCACCGGGGAGCTGTTTTTT
>TRBJ2-7|NA|TRBV3-1/TRBV3-2|NA
CASSQSAYEQYF
TGTGCCAGCAGCCAATCGGCCTACGAGCAGTACTTC
>TRBJ1-5|NA|TRBV18|once
CASSPAGAGNQPQHF
TGTGCCAGCTCACCCGCAGGGGCCGGCAATCAGCCCCAGCATTTT
>TRBJ2-7|TRBD1|TRBV27|NA
CASSLPDRVAYEQYF
TGTGCCAGCAGTTTACCCGACAGGGTAGCCTACGAGCAGTACTTC
>TRBJ1-3|TRBD1|TRBV7-2|NA
CASSLRGQAGNTIYF
TGTGCCAGCAGCTTAAGGGGACAGGCTGGAAACACCATATATTTT
>TRBJ2-7|TRBD2|TRBV5-6|few
CASSLPGLAGAEQYF
TGTGCCAGCAGCTTGCCGGGACTAGCGGGAGCCGAGCAGTACTTC
>TRBJ2-1|TRBD1|TRBV10-3|NA
CAISSGQRNEQFF
TGTGCCATCAGTTCGGGACAGCGCAATGAGCAGTTCTTC
>TRBJ2-1|NA|TRBV7-5|once
CARSSRVRNEQFF
TGTGCCAGAAGCAGCAGGGTGAGGAATGAGCAGTTCTTC